The following is a T cell receptor (beta chain) sequence with its context. Its antigen is as yet unknown. The data belong to a study of shared clonotypes between healthy human individuals. The CDR3 is 17 residues long. Germline CDR1 is SGDLS and CDR2 is YYNGEE. V lost 3 bases and J lost 3; bases outside the gene matches: 11. Study results and caveats: Clonotypes which were not shared had lower generation probabilities than clonotypes that all four donors shared.

Naive CD8 cells comprised CD45RO-negative, CCR7-positively selected cells, excluding terminally differentiated effector memory CD45RA+ cells. Every one of the donors was a Caucasian adult that lived in Nashville, Tennessee. The sorted-subset replicate PCRs were given 150 to 200 ng DNA, which is around 29,000 T cell genomes. The data were produced by immunoSEQ multiplex PCR, yet TCRdb's version contains in-frame clones alone and is incomplete. Of 600,000 or so clones in the sample, 98% were seen once. This receptor was obtained from a man aged 25-40 years in good health. V gene TRBV9 combines with J gene TRBJ2-3; the match to TRBD1 covers 9 bases. The source material was naive CD8+ T cells sorted from blood. CDR3 bases: TGTGCCAGCAGCGCGGAGGGGACAGGGAGAGGTACAGATACGCAGTATTTT. Translating it yields CASSAEGTGRGTDTQYF.